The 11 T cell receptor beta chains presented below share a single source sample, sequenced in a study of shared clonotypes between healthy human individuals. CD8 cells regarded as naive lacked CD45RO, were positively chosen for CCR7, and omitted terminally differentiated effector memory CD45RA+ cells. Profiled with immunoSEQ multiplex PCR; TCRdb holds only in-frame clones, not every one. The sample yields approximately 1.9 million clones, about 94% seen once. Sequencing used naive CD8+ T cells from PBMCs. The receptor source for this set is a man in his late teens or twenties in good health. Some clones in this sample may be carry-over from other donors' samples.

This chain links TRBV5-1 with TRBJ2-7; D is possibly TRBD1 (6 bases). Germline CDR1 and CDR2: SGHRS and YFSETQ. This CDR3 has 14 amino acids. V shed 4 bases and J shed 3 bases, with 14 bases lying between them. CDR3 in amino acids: CASSVTGFSYEQYF. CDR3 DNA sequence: TGCGCCAGCAGCGTTACAGGGTTTAGCTACGAGCAGTACTTC.

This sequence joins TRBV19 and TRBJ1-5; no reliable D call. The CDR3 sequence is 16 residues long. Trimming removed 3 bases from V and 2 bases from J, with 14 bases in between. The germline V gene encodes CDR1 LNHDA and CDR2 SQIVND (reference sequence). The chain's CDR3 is CASSIGSLVRNQPQHF. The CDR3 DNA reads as TGTGCCAGTAGTATCGGTAGTCTGGTGCGCAATCAGCCCCAGCATTTT.

In nucleotides, the CDR3 is TGTGCCAGCAGCATAAACACCGTCGGCCATGAGCAGTTCTTC. Translated: CASSINTVGHEQFF. The rearrangement uses TRBV7-3 and TRBJ2-1; D gene ambiguous. The germline V and J ends were trimmed by 5 bases and 8 bases, with 16 bases remaining between them. In germline, CDR1 is SGHTA, CDR2 FQGTGA. CDR3 size: 14 residues.

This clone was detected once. CDR3 coding DNA: TGTGCCAGCAGTTCCCCGACAGGAAGAGTTGTCGGCGGTAGGCCCTACAATGAGCAGTTCTTC. It translates to CASSSPTGRVVGGRPYNEQFF. The genes are TRBV2 and TRBJ2-1; possibly TRBD1 for D (6 bases). The CDR3 has 21 amino acids. The germline gives CDR1 SNHLY, CDR2 FYNNEI. Trimming took 5 bases from V and 2 from J, leaving 31 bases between them.

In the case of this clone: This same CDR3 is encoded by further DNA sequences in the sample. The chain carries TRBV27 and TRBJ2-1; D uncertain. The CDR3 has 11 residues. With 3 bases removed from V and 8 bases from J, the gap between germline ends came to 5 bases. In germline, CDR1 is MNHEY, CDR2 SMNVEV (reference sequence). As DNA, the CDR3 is TGTGCCAGCAGTTTTGGGGATGAGCAGTTCTTC. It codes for CASSFGDEQFF.

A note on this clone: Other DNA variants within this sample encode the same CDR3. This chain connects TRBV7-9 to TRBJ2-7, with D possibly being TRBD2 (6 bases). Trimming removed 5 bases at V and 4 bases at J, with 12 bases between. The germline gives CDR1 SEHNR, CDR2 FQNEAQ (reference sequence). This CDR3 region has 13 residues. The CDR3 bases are TGTGCCAGCAGCCCGGCAGGAGGGTACGAGCAGTACTTC. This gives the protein CASSPAGGYEQYF. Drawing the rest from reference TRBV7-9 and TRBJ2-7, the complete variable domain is DTGVSQNPRHKITKRGQNVTFRCDPISEHNRLYWYRQTLGQGPEFLTYFQNEAQLEKSRLLSDRFSAERPKGSFSTLEIQRTEQGDSAMYLCASSPAGGYEQYFGPGTRLTVT.

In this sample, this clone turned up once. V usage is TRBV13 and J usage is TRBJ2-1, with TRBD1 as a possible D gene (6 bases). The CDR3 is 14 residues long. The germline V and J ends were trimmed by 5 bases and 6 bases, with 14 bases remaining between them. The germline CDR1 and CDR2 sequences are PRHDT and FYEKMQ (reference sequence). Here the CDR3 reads CASSHRAPLNEQFF. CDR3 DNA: TGTGCCAGCAGCCACAGGGCTCCTCTCAATGAGCAGTTCTTC.

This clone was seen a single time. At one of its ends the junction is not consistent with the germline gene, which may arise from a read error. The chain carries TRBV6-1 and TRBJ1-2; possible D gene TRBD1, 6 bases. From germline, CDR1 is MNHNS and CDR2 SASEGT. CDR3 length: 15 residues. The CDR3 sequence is CASSGGGGYSGGYTF. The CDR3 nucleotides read TGCGCCAGCAGTGGCGGGGGGGGCTACAGTGGTGGCTACACCTTC.

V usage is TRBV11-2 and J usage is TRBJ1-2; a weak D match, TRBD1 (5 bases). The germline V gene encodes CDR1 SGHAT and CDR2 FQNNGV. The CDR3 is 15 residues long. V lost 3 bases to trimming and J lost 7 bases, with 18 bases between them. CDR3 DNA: TGTGCCAGCAGCTTTTTCCCCGGTGGGGCAAGTGGCTACACCTTC. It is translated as CASSFFPGGASGYTF.

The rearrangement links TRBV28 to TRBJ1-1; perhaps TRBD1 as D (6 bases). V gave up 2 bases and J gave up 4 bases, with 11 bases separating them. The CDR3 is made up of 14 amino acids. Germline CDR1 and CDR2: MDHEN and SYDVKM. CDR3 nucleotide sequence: TGTGCCAGCAGTTTAGTGGGGGCGAGCACTGAAGCTTTCTTT. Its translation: CASSLVGASTEAFF.

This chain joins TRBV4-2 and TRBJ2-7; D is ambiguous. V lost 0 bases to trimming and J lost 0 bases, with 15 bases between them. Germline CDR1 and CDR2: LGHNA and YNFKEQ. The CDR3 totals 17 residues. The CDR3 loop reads CASSQDRAVRSSYEQYF. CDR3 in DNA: TGTGCCAGCAGCCAAGATCGTGCGGTCAGAAGCTCCTACGAGCAGTACTTC.